Each of the 13 T cell receptor beta chains below was sequenced from the same sample in a study of blood T cell repertoires in COVID-19. The data were produced by immunoSEQ multiplex PCR, yet TCRdb's version contains in-frame clones alone and is incomplete. The top ten hold around 4.4% of the sample, which has around 450,000 clones, around nine tenths seen once. The specimen sequenced was peripheral blood. Source of these receptors: a woman under 40 with acute or convalescent COVID-19.

The chain combines TRBV9 with TRBJ2-5; 12 bases map to TRBD2. The germline V gene encodes CDR1 SGDLS and CDR2 YYNGEE. The CDR3 is 15 amino acids. V was clipped by 4 bases and J by 2 bases; unmatched bases: 3. This CDR3 reads CASSITSGGQETQYF. The CDR3 nucleotides are TGTGCCAGCAGCATTACTAGCGGGGGGCAAGAGACCCAGTACTTC.

Only one count was recorded for this clone. The chain recombines TRBV9 with TRBJ2-3; 8 bases line up with TRBD2. Germline V CDR1 and CDR2: SGDLS, YYNGEE. CDR3 size: 16 residues. Trimming at V came to 0 bases and at J to 3 bases, leaving 6 bases not matched to a gene. The DNA for the CDR3 is TGTGCCAGCAGCGTAGATGGCGGGGGGTTTACAGATACGCAGTATTTT. The encoded protein is CASSVDGGGFTDTQYF.

The chain has TRBV5-8 and TRBJ1-6; a possible D gene is TRBD1 (6 bases). Germline CDR1 SGHTS, CDR2 YDEGEE. V gave up 4 bases and J gave up 10 bases, with 15 bases separating them. This CDR3 is 14 amino acids long. CDR3 bases: TGTGCCAGCAGCCTATTACAGAGGGGGTCACCCCTCCACTTT. This sequence encodes CASSLLQRGSPLHF.

The chain employs TRBV11-1 and TRBJ1-2; the D gene is possibly TRBD1 (5 bases). V lost 1 base to trimming and J lost 9 bases, with 12 bases between them. This CDR3 is 13 amino acids long. Germline V lookup: CDR1 SGHAT, CDR2 FQDESV (reference sequence). This CDR3 reads CASSLGQGASYTF. The CDR3 DNA reads TGTGCCAGCAGCTTAGGTCAAGGGGCAAGCTACACCTTC.

The rearrangement links TRBV6-1 to TRBJ2-7, with 11 bases aligning to TRBD1. CDR3 length: 15 residues. V lost 2 bases, J lost 6 bases, and 6 bases stayed unmatched. Per the germline V gene, CDR1 is MNHNS and CDR2 is SASEGT. The CDR3 loop is CASSERSGTGGEQYF. The CDR3 DNA reads as TGTGCCAGCAGTGAACGATCTGGGACAGGGGGCGAGCAGTACTTC.

The chain links TRBV5-1 to TRBJ2-5, with D possibly matching TRBD1 (5 bases). Trimming took off 1 base at V and 4 bases at J, with 11 bases between the two ends. The germline gives CDR1 SGHRS, CDR2 YFSETQ. The length of the CDR3 is 14 residues. Here the CDR3 reads CASSLFAGRETQYF. The CDR3 nucleotides are TGCGCCAGCAGCTTGTTCGCAGGGCGAGAGACCCAGTACTTC.

This chain links TRBV28 with TRBJ2-5, with a weak D call TRBD1 (5 bases). V lost 8 bases, J lost 4 bases, and 8 bases lay in between. The CDR3 is 11 amino acids. Germline lookup yields CDR1 MDHEN and CDR2 SYDVKM. The DNA for the CDR3 is TGTGCCAGCGAGCAGGGAGAGACCCAGTACTTC. It is translated as CASEQGETQYF.

The chain employs TRBV20-1 and TRBJ2-7; D call uncertain. V lost 3 bases, J lost 0 bases, and 9 bases lay in between. This CDR3 region has 13 residues. Per the germline V gene, CDR1 is DFQATT and CDR2 is SNEGSKA (reference sequence). The CDR3 loop reads CSASEWSSYEQYF. CDR3 sequence (DNA): TGCAGTGCTAGTGAATGGAGCTCCTACGAGCAGTACTTC.

V gene TRBV18 combines with J gene TRBJ1-1; 9 bases agree with TRBD1. Germline V gene lookup returns CDR1 KGHSH and CDR2 LQKENI. V lost 3 bases to trimming and J lost 0 bases; unmatched junction nucleotides: 5. This CDR3 spans 16 amino acids. The CDR3 nucleotides are TGTGCCAGCTCACCCCCGGGACAGGGAATGAACACTGAAGCTTTCTTT. It specifies CASSPPGQGMNTEAFF.

V and J are TRBV19 and TRBJ1-3; D is unresolved. Trimming removed 6 bases from V and 2 bases from J, with 8 bases in between. The CDR3 loop spans 13 amino acids. Germline lookup yields CDR1 LNHDA and CDR2 SQIVND (reference sequence). In DNA form, the CDR3 reads TGTGCCAGTAGCCCCGTAACTGGAAACACCATATATTTT. Protein product: CASSPVTGNTIYF.

The V and J genes are TRBV29-1 and TRBJ1-1; 9 nucleotides align to TRBD1. Trimming cost V 6 bases and J 2 bases; bases outside gene matches: 10. The CDR3 has 15 residues. In germline, CDR1 is SQVTM, CDR2 ANQGSEA. The CDR3 DNA follows: TGCAGCGTCCTCATATGGGGACAGGGAAACACTGAAGCTTTCTTT. Protein sequence: CSVLIWGQGNTEAFF. Supplemented by reference TRBV29-1 and TRBJ1-1, the full variable domain reads SAVISQKPSRDICQRGTSLTIQCQVDSQVTMMFWYRQQPGQSLTLIATANQGSEATYESGFVIDKFPISRPNLTFSTLTVSNMSPEDSSIYLCSVLIWGQGNTEAFFGQGTRLTVV.

The J gene is TRBJ2-3, the V gene TRBV6-1; TRBD2 aligns across 12 bases. Germline lookup yields CDR1 MNHNS and CDR2 SASEGT. The length of the CDR3 is 16 residues. V was pared by 4 bases and J by 2 bases, with 4 bases of the junction left unmatched. DNA of the CDR3: TGTGCCAGCAGTGGGACTAGCGGGGCTAACACAGATACGCAGTATTTT. It translates to CASSGTSGANTDTQYF.

The chain couples TRBV28 to TRBJ1-3, with TRBD1 as a possible D gene (6 bases). Germline-derived CDR1 and CDR2 are MDHEN and SYDVKM. Trimming cost V 6 bases and J 0 bases, with 12 bases left between them. The CDR3 is made up of 15 amino acids. The DNA of the CDR3 is TGTGCCAGCAGACCCAGGGGAGACTCTGGAAACACCATATATTTT. Its protein is CASRPRGDSGNTIYF.